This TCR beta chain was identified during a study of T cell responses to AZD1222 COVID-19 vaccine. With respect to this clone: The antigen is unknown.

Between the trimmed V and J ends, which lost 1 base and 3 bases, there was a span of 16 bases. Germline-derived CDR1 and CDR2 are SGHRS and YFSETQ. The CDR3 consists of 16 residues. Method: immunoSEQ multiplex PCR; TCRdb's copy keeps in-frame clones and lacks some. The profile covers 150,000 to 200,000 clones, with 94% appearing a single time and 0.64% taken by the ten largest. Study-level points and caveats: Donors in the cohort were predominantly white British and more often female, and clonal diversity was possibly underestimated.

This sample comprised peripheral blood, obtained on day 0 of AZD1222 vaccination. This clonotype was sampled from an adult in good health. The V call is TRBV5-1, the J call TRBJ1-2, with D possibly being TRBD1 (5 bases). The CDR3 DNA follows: TGCGCCAGCAGCTTGTCACCACAGGTGAAAGACTATGGCTACACCTTC. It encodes CASSLSPQVKDYGYTF.